The 8 T cell receptor beta chains in this list originate from one sample, sequenced in a study of T cell repertoires in cytomegalovirus infection (dated by TCRdb to between 2018 and 2021). The sequencing machine was an Illumina HiSeq 1500. TCRdb ran its own pipeline on the public reads, namely fastp trimming at Q25 and MiXCR clone calling, and kept in-frame beta chains. Rows are unified per CDR3 protein, each entry keeping the most common DNA and genes. The sample includes some 940,000 distinct CDR3 sequences, with more than 25% observed a single time. The ten largest clones add up to 11% to 15% of the sample. What these receptors recognize is not known. Reading the label with the study, this specimen's treatment or condition is: in vitro stimulation with specific CMV peptide epitopes to enrich CMV-specific T cells. The sequences come from cultured CD8+ T cells from PBMCs, collected from culture after CMV antigen stimulation. The receptors here all came from a human donor in good health (CMV status not recorded). Some clones in this sample may be carry-over from other donors' samples.

CDR3 nucleotides: TGTGCCAGCACACAAGGGGTGAACACTGAAGCTTTCTTT. This encodes CASTQGVNTEAFF. This chain links TRBV7-9 with TRBJ1-1, with a weak D call TRBD1 (5 bases). The V and J ends lost 7 bases and 0 bases respectively, with 9 bases between them. CDR1 is SEHNR and CDR2 is FQNEAQ in the germline V gene (reference sequence). CDR3 length equals 13 residues.

J is TRBJ2-3 and V is TRBV24-1, with D unclear. Trimming stripped 0 bases from V and 2 bases from J, with 8 bases between. The CDR3 is 15 residues long. The germline gives CDR1 KGHDR, CDR2 SFDVKD. The CDR3 is CATSDLHVATDTQYF. The CDR3 region has the DNA TGTGCCACCAGTGATTTGCACGTAGCCACAGATACGCAGTATTTT.

V gene TRBV4-1 combines with J gene TRBJ2-7; D tentatively reads TRBD1 or TRBD2 (5 bases each). The CDR3 length is 14 residues. Germline CDR1 is MGHRA and CDR2 is YSYEKL. V lost 1 base to trimming and J lost 6 bases, with 13 bases between them. CDR3 loop: CASSQVHGALEQYF. DNA for the CDR3: TGCGCCAGCAGCCAAGTACACGGGGCCCTCGAGCAGTACTTC.

This clonotype came up a few times. V and J are TRBV5-1 and TRBJ2-1; D is uncertain. CDR3 length: 13 residues. Trimming stripped 4 bases from V and 8 bases from J, with 13 bases between. Per the germline V gene, CDR1 is SGHRS and CDR2 is YFSETQ. CDR3 bases: TGCGCCAGCAGCCGTGTGACTCTCGATGAGCAGTTCTTC. It specifies CASSRVTLDEQFF.

The rearrangement uses TRBV7-9 and TRBJ2-1; no clear D. Germline CDR1 is SEHNR and CDR2 is FQNEAQ (reference sequence). Trimming removed 2 bases from V and 1 base from J, with 6 bases in between. This CDR3 is built from 14 residues. CDR3: CASSLPGSYNEQFF. The CDR3 DNA reads as TGTGCCAGCAGCTTACCGGGTTCCTACAATGAGCAGTTCTTC.

The chain combines TRBV29-1 with TRBJ1-1, with a weak D call TRBD1 (5 bases). V gave up 4 bases and J gave up 0 bases, with 18 bases separating them. This CDR3 spans 16 amino acids. The germline CDR1 and CDR2 sequences are SQVTM and ANQGSEA. In DNA, the CDR3 is TGCAGCGTTGCGGGGGGGTCAGGGAAGTTGAACACTGAAGCTTTCTTT. It yields the protein CSVAGGSGKLNTEAFF.

This clonotype was observed at least ten times. The CDR3 here is CASSVQGATNEKLFF. The CDR3 DNA follows: TGCGCCAGCAGCGTGCAGGGGGCAACTAATGAAAAACTGTTTTTT. The chain employs TRBV5-1 and TRBJ1-4, with 7 bases lining up with TRBD1. The CDR3 consists of 15 residues. Trimming cost V 4 bases and J 0 bases; bases outside gene matches: 3. CDR1 and CDR2 (germline): SGHRS, YFSETQ.

This clonotype was picked up many times. The chain employs TRBV7-9 and TRBJ2-5; the D call may be TRBD1 or TRBD2 (5 bases each). V was shortened by 2 bases and J by 3 bases, with 13 bases between the two germline ends. The CDR3 consists of 15 residues. Germline CDR1 SEHNR, CDR2 FQNEAQ (reference sequence). In DNA, the CDR3 is TGTGCCAGCAGCTTAAACAGGAGGACCGAAGAGACCCAGTACTTC. Its protein product is CASSLNRRTEETQYF.